Each of the 5 T cell receptor beta chains below was sequenced from the same sample in a study of fetal regulatory T cell absence and autoimmunity. Sequencing used immunoSEQ multiplex PCR; TCRdb keeps in-frame clones, though not all of them. Among some 87,000 clones listed, 55% to 75% were seen once. Sequenced: pancreas tissue. The receptors originated from a male donor with IPEX syndrome.

The chain carries TRBV5-1 and TRBJ2-5; 7 bases are a match to TRBD2. The CDR3 has 14 amino acids. Per the germline V gene, CDR1 is SGHRS and CDR2 is YFSETQ. J was trimmed by 5 bases and V by 6 bases; bases with no gene match: 10. As DNA, the CDR3 is TGCGCCAGCAAAGGCGCGGGAGCGGGGGAGACCCAGTACTTC. It encodes CASKGAGAGETQYF.

The chain's CDR3 is CASSYGGGDYEQYF. The CDR3 DNA reads TGTGCCAGCAGTTACGGGGGAGGAGACTACGAGCAGTACTTC. The chain combines TRBV6-6 with TRBJ2-7, with D maybe TRBD2 (6 bases). Trimming left V 2 bases short and J 3 bases short, with 11 bases between. Germline V CDR1 and CDR2: MNHNY, SVGAGI (reference sequence). This CDR3 contains 14 residues.

The rearrangement uses TRBV6-1 and TRBJ2-7; weak D call: TRBD2 (6 bases). V gave up 4 bases and J gave up 2 bases, with 12 bases separating them. The CDR3 runs to 14 residues. The V gene's germline CDR1 is MNHNS and CDR2 SASEGT. CDR3 residues: CASSAMAGTYEQYF. DNA of the CDR3: TGTGCCAGCAGTGCAATGGCGGGGACCTACGAGCAGTACTTC.

There are a few counts of this clone. The genes are TRBV4-1 and TRBJ1-1; 8 bases agree with TRBD1. The CDR3 runs 14 residues. Per the germline V gene, CDR1 is MGHRA and CDR2 is YSYEKL. The junction had 6 bases not matched to a gene; V was cut back by 2 bases and J by 7 bases. Here the CDR3 DNA reads TGCGCCAGCAGCCAATACGGACAGGGAGTTGAAGCTTTCTTT. Translation: CASSQYGQGVEAFF.

This chain joins TRBV5-1 and TRBJ1-1, with a possible D match to TRBD1 (5 bases). This CDR3 is built from 13 residues. The V gene's germline CDR1 is SGHRS and CDR2 YFSETQ. V shed 0 bases and J shed 3 bases, with 6 bases lying between them. Written as DNA, the CDR3 is TGCGCCAGCAGCTTGGGAGGGGACACTGAAGCTTTCTTT. Its translation is CASSLGGDTEAFF. The full variable domain, rest sourced from reference TRBV5-1 and TRBJ1-1, is KAGVTQTPRYLIKTRGQQVTLSCSPISGHRSVSWYQQTPGQGLQFLFEYFSETQRNKGNFPGRFSGRQFSNSRSEMNVSTLELGDSALYLCASSLGGDTEAFFGQGTRLTVV.